The T cell receptor beta chain under discussion was sequenced for a study of cytomegalovirus exposure and HLA in healthy donors. Primers: 60 Vbeta forward and 13 Jbeta reverse. The protocol was immunoSEQ multiplex PCR, while the TCRdb copy is restricted to in-frame clones and leaves out a portion. The sample records about 120,000 clones, about 76% being singletons. The V gene lost 7 bases and the J gene lost 4 bases, with 22 bases spanning the gap. Germline loops: CDR1 MDHEN, CDR2 SYDVKM. CDR3 size: 16 residues. This receptor was obtained from a woman between 35 and 50 years old in good health and CMV-seronegative. The gene calls are TRBV28 and TRBJ1-2, with unresolved D. Specimen: PBMCs. CDR3 bases: TGTGCCAGCACAGGTAGTTTTAACAGACAATCCTATGGCTACACCTTC. It specifies CASTGSFNRQSYGYTF.